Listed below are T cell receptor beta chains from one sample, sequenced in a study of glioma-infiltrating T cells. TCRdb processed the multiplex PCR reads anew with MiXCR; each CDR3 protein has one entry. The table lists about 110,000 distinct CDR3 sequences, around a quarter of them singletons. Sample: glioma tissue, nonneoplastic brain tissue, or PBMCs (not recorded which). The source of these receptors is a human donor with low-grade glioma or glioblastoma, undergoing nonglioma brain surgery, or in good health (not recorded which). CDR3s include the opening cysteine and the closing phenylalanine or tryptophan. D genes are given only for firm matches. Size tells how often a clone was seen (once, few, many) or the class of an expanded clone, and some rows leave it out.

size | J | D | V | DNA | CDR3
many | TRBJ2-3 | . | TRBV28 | TGTGCCAGCAGTTTAGCGGGACTTAGCACAGATACGCAGTATTTT | CASSLAGLSTDTQYF
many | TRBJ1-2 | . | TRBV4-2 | TGTGCCAGCAGCCATGACAGCGTCCGGGCCTCTGGCTACACCTTC | CASSHDSVRASGYTF
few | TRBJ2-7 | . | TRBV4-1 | TGCGCCAGCAGCCAAGGGGACCCATCCTACGAGCAGTACTTC | CASSQGDPSYEQYF
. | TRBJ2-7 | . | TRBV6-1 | TGTGCCAGCAGTTCCGGACTCTCCTATGTCTACGAGCAGTACTTC | CASSSGLSYVYEQYF
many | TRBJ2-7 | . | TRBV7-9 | TGTGCCAGCAGCGGGGGGATAGCGTCGAGCTCCTACGAGCAGTACTTC | CASSGGIASSSYEQYF
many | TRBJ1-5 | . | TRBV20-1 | TGCAGTGCTAGAGATTCCGGACCGATCAATCAGCCCCAGCATTTT | CSARDSGPINQPQHF
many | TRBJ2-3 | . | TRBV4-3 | TGCGCCAGCGGGAGCGGAGATACGCAGTATTTT | CASGSGDTQYF
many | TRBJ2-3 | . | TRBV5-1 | TGCGCCAGCAGCTCCCCGGCGGGGACAGATACGCAGTATTTT | CASSSPAGTDTQYF
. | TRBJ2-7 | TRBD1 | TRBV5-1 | TGCGCCAGCAGCGTTGGGGGACAGGGGACGGGCTACGAGCAGTACTTC | CASSVGGQGTGYEQYF
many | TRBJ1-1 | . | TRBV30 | TGTGCCTGGAACAGGGTGAACACTGAAGCTTTCTTT | CAWNRVNTEAFF
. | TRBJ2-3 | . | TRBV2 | TGTGCCAGCAGTTCCGACCGCTCTAGCACAGATACGCAGTATTTT | CASSSDRSSTDTQYF
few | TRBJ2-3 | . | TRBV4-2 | TGTGCCAGCAGCCAATCAAACCCCTATGGCACAGATACGCAGTATTTT | CASSQSNPYGTDTQYF
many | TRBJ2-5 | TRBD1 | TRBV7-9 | TGTGCCAGCAGCTTAGGTTCCGGGGGACAGGGGCAAGAGACCCAGTACTTC | CASSLGSGGQGQETQYF
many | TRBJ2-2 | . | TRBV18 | TGTGCCAGCTCACCTAGGACAGCGAACACCGGGGAGCTGTTTTTT | CASSPRTANTGELFF
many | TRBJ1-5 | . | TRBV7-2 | TGTGCCAGCAGCTTAGGTCCTCTTAGCAATCAGCCCCAGCATTTT | CASSLGPLSNQPQHF
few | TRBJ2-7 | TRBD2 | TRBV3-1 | TGTGCCAGCAGCCCCTTAGCGGGAGGGCCGGGTGAGCAGTACTTC | CASSPLAGGPGEQYF
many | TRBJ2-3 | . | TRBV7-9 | TGTGCCAGCAGCTCCTGGTTCCTTGGAACGCAGTATTTT | CASSSWFLGTQYF